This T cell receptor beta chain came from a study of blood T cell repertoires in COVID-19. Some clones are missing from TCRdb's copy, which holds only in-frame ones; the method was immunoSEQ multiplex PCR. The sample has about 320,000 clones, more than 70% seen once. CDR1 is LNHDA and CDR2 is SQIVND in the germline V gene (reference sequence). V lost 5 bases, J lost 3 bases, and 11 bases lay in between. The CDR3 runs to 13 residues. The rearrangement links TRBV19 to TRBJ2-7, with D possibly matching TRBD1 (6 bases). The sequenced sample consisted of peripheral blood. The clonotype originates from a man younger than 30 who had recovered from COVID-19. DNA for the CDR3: TGTGCCAGTAGTCCCATGGACAGCTACGAGCAGTACTTC. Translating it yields CASSPMDSYEQYF. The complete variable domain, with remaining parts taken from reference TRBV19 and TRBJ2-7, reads DGGITQSPKYLFRKEGQNVTLSCEQNLNHDAMYWYRQDPGQGLRLIYYSQIVNDFQKGDIAEGYSVSREKKESFPLTVTSAQKNPTAFYLCASSPMDSYEQYFGPGTRLTVT.